This T cell receptor beta chain was captured by sequencing in a study of T cell responses to AZD1222 COVID-19 vaccine. The study, taken as a whole, reports: Increased Spike-specific TCR breadth and depth were observed after two AZD1222 doses. The reported proportion of spike-specific TCRs targeting unmutated variant regions was nearly half.

The assay was immunoSEQ multiplex PCR, and TCRdb's table has in-frame clones only and misses some. The sample includes almost 70,000 clones, 80% of them seen just once. Only a few counts were recorded for this clone. Its specificity is unknown. CDR1 SGHTS and CDR2 YDEGEE come from the germline V gene. Between the trimmed V and J ends, which lost 6 bases and 4 bases, there was a span of 12 bases. The CDR3 totals 13 residues. Sequenced here: peripheral blood, sampled 28 days after the second AZD1222 dose. The V and J genes are TRBV5-8 and TRBJ2-3; possibly TRBD1 for D (6 bases). The TCR comes from an adult who received the AZD1222 COVID-19 vaccine. CDR3 DNA: TGTGCCAGCAACCGACAGGAGTCAGATACGCAGTATTTT. Protein product: CASNRQESDTQYF. The full variable domain, its missing parts supplied by reference TRBV5-8 and TRBJ2-3, is EAGVTQSPTHLIKTRGQQATLRCSPISGHTSVYWYQQALGLGLQFLLWYDEGEERNRGNFPPRFSGRQFPNYSSELNVNALELEDSALYLCASNRQESDTQYFGPGTRLTVL.